This T cell receptor beta chain was identified during a study of blood T cell repertoires in COVID-19. Assay used: immunoSEQ multiplex PCR; TCRdb lists only in-frame clones, some missing. The sample records over 200,000 clones, approximately 79% being singletons. From germline, CDR1 is DFQATT and CDR2 SNEGSKA (reference sequence). The CDR3 extends over 11 amino acids. Deletions cut 0 bases from V and 6 bases from J, with 6 bases between. This sequence originates from a human donor in a cohort sampled during active COVID-19. V and J are TRBV20-1 and TRBJ2-7; D is possibly TRBD1 (5 bases). Sequenced input: peripheral blood. DNA of the CDR3: TGCAGTGCTAGAGACAGGGCCGAGCAGTACTTC. Its translation is CSARDRAEQYF.